This entry concerns a single T cell receptor beta chain. The antigen remains unidentified. V shed 0 bases and J shed 4 bases, with 13 bases lying between them. The CDR3 loop spans 15 amino acids. The germline gives CDR1 MNHEY, CDR2 SMNVEV (reference sequence). Template for every sorted-subset replicate PCR totaled 150 to 250 ng DNA, approximately 30,000 T cell genomes. Generated by immunoSEQ multiplex PCR, the TCRdb table keeps only in-frame clones and is missing some. The sample contains about 2.4 million clones, approximately 94% of which appear only once. The data originate from a study of shared clonotypes between healthy human individuals. Overall study findings and caveats: Large sequencing depth failed to make sorted-subset sequencing complete, rarefaction showed.

This TCR derives from a man between 18 and 35 years old in good health. Material: naive CD4+ T cells sorted from blood. Subset here: CD45RA+ positively selected. The chain links TRBV27 to TRBJ2-7; D is perhaps TRBD1 (5 bases). This CDR3 reads CASSLSLQGHYEQYF. CDR3 nucleotide sequence: TGTGCCAGCAGTTTATCGCTCCAGGGCCATTACGAGCAGTACTTC.